These 23 T cell receptor beta chains came from one sample sequenced in a study of T cells in Graves' hyperthyroidism and ophthalmopathy. RNA transcripts provided the source from which TCR beta CDR3 regions were amplified. With the HTBI primer set, the TCR CDR3 went through a first round of RT-PCR. TCRdb re-derived calls from the multiplex PCR reads in MiXCR, one entry per CDR3 protein. The sample lists about 480,000 distinct CDR3 sequences; less than 25% were seen once. Sequences were obtained from blood. These receptors were collected from a woman between 65 and 79 years old with Graves' ophthalmopathy.

Many counts were recorded for this clonotype. The chain has TRBV3-1 and TRBJ1-5; weak D call: TRBD1 (6 bases). The CDR3 sequence is 14 residues long. CDR1 and CDR2 from the germline V gene are LGHDT and YNNKEL (reference sequence). V lost 4 bases, J lost 0 bases, and 7 bases lay in between. Written as DNA, the CDR3 is TGTGCCAGCAGCCTGGGACATAGCAATCAGCCCCAGCATTTT. Residues: CASSLGHSNQPQHF.

V and J are TRBV12-3 or TRBV12-4 and TRBJ2-2, with D uncertain. The ends were cut back, 7 bases at V and 0 bases at J, with 9 bases in the middle. This CDR3 is built from 14 residues. The CDR3 DNA is TGTGCCAGCAAGTCTGGCACGAACACCGGGGAGCTGTTTTTT. Protein: CASKSGTNTGELFF.

This clonotype was counted many times. This chain connects TRBV13 to TRBJ1-1; 9 bases align to TRBD1. Germline-derived CDR1 and CDR2 are PRHDT and FYEKMQ (reference sequence). The CDR3 covers 15 residues. The V gene end was trimmed by 5 bases and the J gene end by 5 bases; junction bases not matched to a gene: 9. The CDR3 protein is CASSPSGTGITEAFF. CDR3 coding DNA: TGTGCCAGCAGCCCATCCGGGACAGGGATTACTGAAGCTTTCTTT.

The chain is built from TRBV3-1 and TRBJ1-2; D gene ambiguous. The CDR3 totals 14 residues. The ends were cut back, 4 bases at V and 4 bases at J, with 13 bases in the middle. In germline, CDR1 is LGHDT, CDR2 YNNKEL (reference sequence). The DNA of the CDR3 is TGTGCCAGCAGCCGATCGGACCCGATCTATGGCTACACCTTC. This sequence encodes CASSRSDPIYGYTF. Full variable domain (rest looked up from reference TRBV3-1 and TRBJ1-2): DTAVSQTPKYLVTQMGNDKSIKCEQNLGHDTMYWYKQDSKKFLKIMFSYNNKELIINETVPNRFSPKSPDKAHLNLHINSLELGDSAVYFCASSRSDPIYGYTFGSGTRLTVV.

With respect to this clonotype: The junction departs from the called germline gene at one end, perhaps through a read error. This rearrangement joins TRBV20-1 to TRBJ1-1, with D perhaps matching TRBD1 (6 bases). There are 14 residues in the CDR3. Germline V gene sequence: CDR1 DFQATT, CDR2 SNEGSKA (reference sequence). CDR3 residues: CSASPGHPNTEASF. The CDR3 DNA follows: TGCAGTGCTAGCCCGGGACACCCGAACACTGAAGCTTCCTTT.

In this sample, this clonotype turned up many times. The genes are TRBV6-5 and TRBJ2-7, with TRBD2 identical over 7 bases. The CDR3 runs 15 residues. Germline trimming cut 0 bases from V and 2 bases from J; bases unmatched to any gene: 4. From germline, CDR1 is MNHEY and CDR2 SVGAGI. CDR3 residues: CASSYSYSGAYEQYF. The CDR3 DNA follows: TGTGCCAGCAGTTACTCGTACAGCGGGGCCTACGAGCAGTACTTC.

This clonotype was detected many times. The chain combines TRBV28 with TRBJ1-5; D remains unclear. Per germline, CDR1 MDHEN and CDR2 SYDVKM. This CDR3 has 15 amino acids. The V end was cut by 4 bases, the J end by 4 bases, with 14 bases between. The chain's CDR3 is CASSSPPVVNQPQHF. DNA for the CDR3: TGTGCCAGCAGTTCCCCTCCGGTCGTGAATCAGCCCCAGCATTTT.

Comment on this clonotype: The junction differs from germline at one of its ends, possibly a read error. As DNA, the CDR3 is TGCGCCAGCAGCCTAATGGGGATACTAGCCAAAGACATTCAGTACTTC. It specifies CASSLMGILAKDIQYF. This chain connects TRBV5-1 to TRBJ2-4; D is perhaps TRBD2 (6 bases). Germline CDR1 is SGHRS and CDR2 is YFSETQ. The CDR3 covers 16 residues.

This clonotype came up a few times. In DNA form, the CDR3 reads TGTGCCAGCAGTTCACTCCCCCCCGGGGCACCCCTCCACTTT. Its translation is CASSSLPPGAPLHF. The chain uses TRBV28 and TRBJ1-6; D uncertain. This CDR3 has 14 amino acids. Trimming removed 4 bases at V and 11 bases at J, with 15 bases between. CDR1 is MDHEN and CDR2 is SYDVKM in the germline V gene.

There are a few counts of this clonotype. This chain links TRBV7-8 with TRBJ1-2, with a possible D match to TRBD1 (6 bases). V was trimmed by 5 bases and J by 6 bases, leaving 10 bases between them. Germline V lookup: CDR1 SGHVS, CDR2 FQNEAQ. The CDR3 extends over 12 amino acids. The CDR3 is CASSMHRDGYTF. Written as DNA, the CDR3 is TGTGCCAGCAGCATGCACAGGGATGGCTACACCTTC.

This clonotype has only a few counts. J is TRBJ2-7 and V is TRBV9; 7 nucleotides match TRBD2. The V segment lost 0 bases and the J segment 4 bases; nucleotides outside the gene matches: 7. The CDR3 extends over 15 amino acids. Germline V lookup: CDR1 SGDLS, CDR2 YYNGEE. CDR3 residues: CASSVGGGSVYEQYF. DNA for the CDR3: TGTGCCAGCAGCGTAGGGGGCGGGAGTGTTTACGAGCAGTACTTC.

The chain links TRBV19 to TRBJ1-1; no definite D call. Germline V gives CDR1 LNHDA, CDR2 SQIVND (reference sequence). The CDR3 totals 18 residues. Trimming shortened V by 0 bases and J by 0 bases, and 17 bases separated the two germline ends. The CDR3 loop reads CASSIDRGFGGLNTEAFF. In DNA form, the CDR3 reads TGTGCCAGTAGTATAGATCGTGGTTTCGGTGGCCTGAACACTGAAGCTTTCTTT.

This clonotype showed up just a few times. The chain employs TRBV29-1 and TRBJ2-7; TRBD1 matches at 7 bases. Germline V lookup: CDR1 SQVTM, CDR2 ANQGSEA. CDR3 length: 11 amino acids. V lost 8 bases to trimming and J lost 6 bases; unmatched junction nucleotides: 7. The CDR3 DNA is TGCAGCTCTCGACAGGGATCCGAGCAGTACTTC. Protein: CSSRQGSEQYF.

This chain connects TRBV27 to TRBJ2-1; 11 nucleotides match TRBD2. This CDR3 is 19 amino acids long. V lost 0 bases and J lost 1; bases outside the gene matches: 8. The V gene's germline CDR1 is MNHEY and CDR2 SMNVEV (reference sequence). The DNA for the CDR3 is TGTGCCAGCAGTTTATCAGCACTAGCGGGAGCTAGTTCCTACAATGAGCAGTTCTTC. This translates into CASSLSALAGASSYNEQFF.

This clonotype has more than one count but fewer than ten. V and J are TRBV3-1 and TRBJ2-3, with 7 bases identical to TRBD2. Losses at the gene ends were 1 base for V and 7 bases for J; bases not matched to a gene: 8. Germline V CDR1 and CDR2: LGHDT, YNNKEL (reference sequence). This CDR3 is built from 15 residues. CDR3 nucleotide sequence: TGTGCCAGCAGCCAAGGGCCCAGCGGGAAAAATACGCAGTATTTT. Its translation: CASSQGPSGKNTQYF.

This clonotype occurred a few times. V and J are TRBV6-1 and TRBJ1-1; D call uncertain. The ends were cut back, 9 bases at V and 6 bases at J, with 23 bases in the middle. The CDR3 is made up of 15 amino acids. Germline CDR1 reads MNHNS; CDR2 reads SASEGT. The CDR3, as DNA: TGTGCCAGTCTCCCCCTAGGTCGCCCAGAGGCTGAAGCTTTCTTT. Translating it yields CASLPLGRPEAEAFF.

This clonotype has just a few counts. The V call is TRBV28, the J call TRBJ2-1, with 7 positions matching TRBD2. Germline V gene sequence: CDR1 MDHEN, CDR2 SYDVKM. V was pared by 8 bases and J by 12 bases, with 22 bases of the junction left unmatched. The CDR3 is 16 amino acids. CDR3 DNA: TGTGCCAGCTATTATGGGGGGGGATCGTGGGCTCACGGGCAGTTCTTC. This gives the protein CASYYGGGSWAHGQFF. Combining the CDR3 with reference TRBV28 and TRBJ2-1 gives the whole variable domain DVKVTQSSRYLVKRTGEKVFLECVQDMDHENMFWYRQDPGLGLRLIYFSYDVKMKEKGDIPEGYSVSREKKERFSLILESASTNQTSMYLCASYYGGGSWAHGQFFGPGTRLTVL.

In its sample, this clonotype was seen a few times. The rearrangement uses TRBV11-1 and TRBJ2-7; maybe TRBD2 (5 bases). Germline values: CDR1 SGHAT, CDR2 FQDESV (reference sequence). There are 13 residues in the CDR3. The V end lost 5 bases, the J end lost 3 bases, and 11 bases lay between the germline ends. The CDR3 sequence is CASSREDHYEQYF. In nucleotides, the CDR3 is TGTGCCAGCAGCCGGGAAGATCACTACGAGCAGTACTTC.

CDR3 amino acids: CAWSSESSQETQYF. The CDR3 coding sequence is TGTGCCTGGAGTTCGGAGTCTTCCCAAGAGACCCAGTACTTC. The J gene is TRBJ2-5, the V gene TRBV30; D unclear. The germline V gene has CDR1 GTSNPN and CDR2 SVGIG (reference sequence). V lost 2 bases and J 1 base, leaving 11 bases between the germline ends. The CDR3 has 14 amino acids. Variable domain in full (rest from reference TRBV30 and TRBJ2-5): SQTIHQWPATLVQPVGSPLSLECTVEGTSNPNLYWYRQAAGRGLQLLFYSVGIGQISSEVPQNLSASRPQDRQFILSSKKLLLSDSGFYLCAWSSESSQETQYFGPGTRLLVL.

This clonotype has just one count. The V and J genes are TRBV5-1 and TRBJ2-3, with 11 positions matching TRBD2. Germline assignment: CDR1 SGHRS and CDR2 YFSETQ. CDR3 length: 17 residues. Germline trimming cut 0 bases from V and 0 bases from J; bases unmatched to any gene: 3. CDR3 DNA: TGCGCCAGCAGCTTGGTTGGGACTAGCGGAAGCACAGATACGCAGTATTTT. This gives the protein CASSLVGTSGSTDTQYF.

This clonotype appeared a few times. The J gene is TRBJ1-2, the V gene TRBV30; 9 bases align to TRBD1. V was clipped by 4 bases and J by 7 bases; unmatched bases: 7. The germline V gene encodes CDR1 GTSNPN and CDR2 SVGIG (reference sequence). CDR3 length: 13 residues. CDR3 DNA sequence: TGTGCCTGGACCAGGGACAGGGCCACTGGCTACACCTTC. The encoded protein is CAWTRDRATGYTF.

This clonotype was detected a few times. The rearrangement uses TRBV9 and TRBJ2-2; 9 nucleotides match TRBD1. The CDR3 has 15 amino acids. Germline-derived CDR1 and CDR2 are SGDLS and YYNGEE. The V segment lost 1 base and the J segment 5 bases; nucleotides outside the gene matches: 3. The CDR3 DNA reads as TGTGCCAGCAGCGTATCGGGACAGGGTACCGGGGAGCTGTTTTTT. This sequence encodes CASSVSGQGTGELFF.

This clonotype was recorded many times. V usage is TRBV28 and J usage is TRBJ2-3, with D perhaps assigned TRBD1 or TRBD2 (6 bases each). V was clipped by 4 bases and J by 4 bases, with 15 bases between them. This CDR3 contains 15 residues. The V gene's germline CDR1 is MDHEN and CDR2 SYDVKM. The CDR3 loop is CASSSVRGGADTQYF. The CDR3 region has the DNA TGTGCCAGCAGTTCCGTCAGGGGAGGTGCAGATACGCAGTATTTT.